Listed below are T cell receptor beta chains from one sample, sequenced in a study of regulatory dendritic cells for organ transplantation. TCRdb's copy holds only in-frame clones and misses some; the assay was immunoSEQ multiplex PCR. Of about 29,000 clones in the sample, about 75% were seen once. The specimen sequenced was memory CD4+ T cells from blood. These receptors originate from a human donor in good health. The conserved cysteine and the conserved F or W are not part of the CDR3 here. D genes are given only for firm matches.

cdr3_length	d_call	v_call	j_call	cdr3_aa
12	TRBD1	TRBV12-5	TRBJ2-7	ASGNTGGAGEQY
13	.	TRBV4-1	TRBJ1-4	ASSPPGTANEKLF
14	TRBD1	TRBV7-2	TRBJ2-5	ASSPRTGIRAETQY
14	.	TRBV4-2	TRBJ2-5	ASSRILGGNQETQY
12	TRBD2	TRBV7-9	TRBJ2-2	ASSWTGGTGELF
12	TRBD1	TRBV30	TRBJ1-6	AWRLGQGGAPLH
12	.	TRBV5-5	TRBJ1-2	ASSLAGRDYGYT
14	.	TRBV9	TRBJ2-3	ASSVISSGDTDTQY
9	.	TRBV30	TRBJ1-2	AWDSLYGYT
12	.	TRBV19	TRBJ2-3	ASSTLSDVDTQY
14	TRBD2	TRBV9	TRBJ2-2	ASSVGTSGSTGELF
14	.	TRBV14	TRBJ2-6	ASSQLRYSGANVLT
14	TRBD1	TRBV18	TRBJ2-3	ASSKGQGSFTDTQY
10	.	TRBV6-1	TRBJ1-1	ASSGRTPEAF
9	.	TRBV30	TRBJ2-7	AWRSSYEQY
11	.	TRBV6-6	TRBJ2-2	ASSYYGSGELF
12	.	TRBV25-1	TRBJ2-7	ASSAQGGIYEQY
9	.	TRBV19	TRBJ1-1	ASHEGRTAF
12	.	TRBV5-4	TRBJ2-7	ASSLDRPAYEQY
13	.	TRBV6-6	TRBJ1-2	ASSYFSPINYGYT
13	.	TRBV2	TRBJ1-1	ASEPRGAGNTEAF
12	.	TRBV7-9	TRBJ2-2	ASTWRRNTGELF
12	TRBD1	TRBV28	TRBJ2-7	ASTKTGGVYEQY
13	TRBD2	TRBV18	TRBJ2-1	ASSPGLAGYDEQF
13	TRBD2	TRBV30	TRBJ2-2	AWTGAGGGSGELF
13	TRBD2	TRBV7-2	TRBJ2-7	ASSLELAGSYEQY
13	.	TRBV4-1	TRBJ1-2	ASSQDHEQGYGYT
12	TRBD1	TRBV7-8	TRBJ2-7	ASSSGTERAEQY
12	.	TRBV6-5	TRBJ1-4	ASSTYGGNEKLF
11	.	TRBV30	TRBJ2-1	AWSLPSGREQF
13	TRBD2	TRBV6-6	TRBJ2-3	ASKNSGGPTDTQY
14	TRBD2	TRBV5-6	TRBJ2-7	ASSPGRTSGSYEQY
11	.	TRBV18	TRBJ2-5	ASSARRQETQY
13	.	TRBV5-5	TRBJ2-2	ASSLGLFPTGELF
10	.	TRBV12-5	TRBJ2-7	ASGAWLGVQY
11	.	TRBV2	TRBJ1-1	ASSVEGPDEAF
14	.	TRBV5-8	TRBJ2-3	ASSFGVNRRTDTQY
14	TRBD2	TRBV2	TRBJ2-5	ASSGLSGGFQETQY
12	.	TRBV9	TRBJ1-2	ASSVDPANYGYT
13	.	TRBV7-8	TRBJ1-5	ASSLVGSSNQPQH
14	.	TRBV19	TRBJ1-6	ASSIGWASGDSPLH
11	.	TRBV11-2	TRBJ2-3	ASGSQGPDTQY
13	.	TRBV6-6	TRBJ1-1	ASRPAGGLNTEAF
11	.	TRBV29-1	TRBJ1-1	SVLKEGNTEAF
9	.	TRBV20-1	TRBJ1-3	SAPDLNTIY
10	.	TRBV30	TRBJ1-2	ACLIPGVGYT
9	.	TRBV27	TRBJ2-2	ASSYTGELF
14	.	TRBV29-1	TRBJ1-1	SVGTTPGYGNTEAF
11	.	TRBV2	TRBJ2-2	AVSGTPTGELF
15	TRBD2	TRBV4-2	TRBJ2-1	ASSQAEGLAGGNEQF
12	.	TRBV6-6	TRBJ2-2	ASSYYPDTGELF
11	.	TRBV7-2	TRBJ2-5	ASSRHLQETQY
11	.	TRBV6-6	TRBJ1-1	ASSQDRDTEAF
13	.	TRBV2	TRBJ1-2	ASSEAPAGHYGYT
13	.	TRBV4-2	TRBJ2-3	ASSQVALDTHTQY
9	.	TRBV7-2	TRBJ2-5	ASSPQETQY
10	.	TRBV28	TRBJ2-2	ASRRETGELF
13	.	TRBV7-8	TRBJ2-3	ASSRGRLMTDTQY
11	.	TRBV2	TRBJ1-1	ASRSARGTEAF